A single TCR beta chain is shown here with its context. What it binds is unknown. The PCR used 60 Vbeta and 13 Jbeta primers. Here immunoSEQ multiplex PCR was the method, and the copy in TCRdb shows in-frame clones only, minus some. The sample holds about 140,000 clones; about 80% are singletons and the top ten take 1.2% to 1.5%. This sample stems from a study of cytomegalovirus exposure and HLA in healthy donors. Study observations and caveats: Some TCR beta chains (roughly 160 of them) were listed as cytomegalovirus-associated. One later analysis reportedly identified an Asian-associated ancestry cluster that showed fewer N-insertions than the roughly 600-donor mean. Later analysis identified 15,000 to 20,000 TCR beta sequences associated with HLA alleles, using a false discovery rate threshold of 0.05.

Donors in the study were healthy people who gave bone marrow. The CDR3 consists of 16 residues. Trimming took 3 bases from V and 3 from J, leaving 14 bases between them. CDR1 and CDR2 from the germline V gene are MNHNS and SASEGT. This sequence originates from a man in his thirties or forties in good health and CMV-seropositive. The gene calls are TRBV6-1 and TRBJ2-2, with D tentatively TRBD2 (6 bases). Sequenced input: PBMCs. CDR3 bases: TGTGCCAGCAGTGACCCTACTAGCTACTACACCGGGGAGCTGTTTTTT. This sequence encodes CASSDPTSYYTGELFF.